Listed below are T cell receptor beta chains from one sample, sequenced in a study of T cells in Graves' hyperthyroidism and ophthalmopathy. TCRdb used MiXCR to reprocess the multiplex PCR reads, holding one entry per CDR3 protein. The repertoire holds 700,000 or so distinct CDR3 sequences, with roughly 15% as singletons. Sequencing was performed on blood. These receptors were collected from a woman aged 45 to 65 with Graves' ophthalmopathy. Both conserved end residues are part of each CDR3. Fields, in order: D gene, V gene, clone size, J gene, CDR3 DNA, CDR3 protein. The D gene is left open where the match is weak. Clone size is stated in some rows and not others, as once, few, many or a class when expanded.

>-|TRBV27|few|TRBJ2-7
TGTGCCAGCAGTTCGACCCTACACGAGCAGTACTTC
CASSSTLHEQYF
>-|TRBV27|many|TRBJ2-7
TGTGCCAGCAGTTTATTAGCCGGGACACGACACTCCTACGAGCAGTACTTC
CASSLLAGTRHSYEQYF
>-|TRBV20-1|many|TRBJ1-5
TGCAGTGTTCGAGGGGAGGGCAATCAGCCCCAGCATTTT
CSVRGEGNQPQHF
>-|TRBV11-3|-|TRBJ2-1
TGTGCCAGCAGCTTAGACTGGGCAGTTGGGAATGAGCAGTTCTTC
CASSLDWAVGNEQFF
>TRBD2|TRBV11-2|many|TRBJ2-1
TGTGCCAGCAGCTTAGACGCGGGAGTCTGGAATGAGCAGTTCTTC
CASSLDAGVWNEQFF
>-|TRBV3-1|many|TRBJ2-3
TGTGCCAGCAGCCAAGATGCGGGTAGCACAGATACGCAGTATTTT
CASSQDAGSTDTQYF
>TRBD2|TRBV5-1|many|TRBJ2-1
TGCGCCAGCAGCTCGCTTCGACTAGCGGGAGGGTTCCACTCCTACAATGAGCAGTTCTTC
CASSSLRLAGGFHSYNEQFF
>-|TRBV20-1|many|TRBJ2-1
TGCAGTGCCCCCCCGGGGAACAATGAGCAGTTCTTC
CSAPPGNNEQFF
>-|TRBV4-3|-|TRBJ2-5
TGCGCCAGCAGCCAAGATTTATCAGCGAGCAGAAAGACCCAGTACTTC
CASSQDLSASRKTQYF
>-|TRBV28|many|TRBJ1-2
TGTGCCAGCAGTTTAAGAGGACTTTATGGCTACACCTTC
CASSLRGLYGYTF
>-|TRBV9|many|TRBJ1-1
TGTGCCAGCGGGGGGGCAATCACTGAAGCTTTCTTT
CASGGAITEAFF
>-|TRBV5-4|once|TRBJ2-5
TGTGCCAGCAGCTTAACTCACATGGGGATTTATCAAGAGACCCAGTACTTC
CASSLTHMGIYQETQYF
>-|TRBV6-1|many|TRBJ1-5
TGTGCCAGCAGACACAGGGATGATCAGCCCCAGCATTTT
CASRHRDDQPQHF
>-|TRBV27|many|TRBJ2-5
TGTGCCAGCAGTTTACTTGGACCTACGGAGACCCAGTACTTC
CASSLLGPTETQYF
>-|TRBV5-5|many|TRBJ2-7
TGTGCCAGCAGCCAGACAGACTCCTACGAGCAGTACTTC
CASSQTDSYEQYF
>TRBD2|TRBV2|many|TRBJ2-5
TGTGCCAGCAGCCCCTTGCTAGCGGGGCAAGAGACCCAGTACTTC
CASSPLLAGQETQYF
>-|TRBV5-1|many|TRBJ2-7
TGCGCCAGCAGCTTACCGGGAACCAACTCCTACGAGCAGTACTTC
CASSLPGTNSYEQYF
>-|TRBV2|many|TRBJ2-1
TGTGCCAGCAGTAAACCGGGACAACTTTCCGGGAATGAGCAGTTCTTC
CASSKPGQLSGNEQFF
>TRBD1|TRBV29-1|many|TRBJ1-1
TGCAGCGTTACGGGACAGGGGATACTCCTGAACACTGAAGCTTTCTTT
CSVTGQGILLNTEAFF
>TRBD1|TRBV19|few|TRBJ2-7
TGTGCCAGTAGTACTCTCCGGGACAGCTACGAGCAGTACTTC
CASSTLRDSYEQYF
>TRBD1|TRBV12-3/TRBV12-4|many|TRBJ1-2
TGTGCCAGCAGTTGTTCAGGGGGCGCGTGTATCGGCTACACCTTC
CASSCSGGACIGYTF
>-|TRBV9|many|TRBJ1-1
TGTGCCAGCAGCCGCGGGATAAACACTGAAGCTTTCTTT
CASSRGINTEAFF
>-|TRBV11-3|many|TRBJ2-1
TGTGCCAGCAGCTCATCTCGGGGCGGGACACCCCGGGGTGAGCAGTTCTTC
CASSSSRGGTPRGEQFF
>-|TRBV7-2|many|TRBJ2-7
TGTGCCAGCAGCCCGAATACGGGGGCCGAGCAGTACTTC
CASSPNTGAEQYF
>-|TRBV28|few|TRBJ1-5
TGTGCCAGCATCCAAGATCCCAATCAGCCCCAGCATTTT
CASIQDPNQPQHF
>-|TRBV28|many|TRBJ1-1
TGTGCCAGCAGTTTATACGGCGTAGGGTCTGAAGCTTTCTTT
CASSLYGVGSEAFF
>TRBD2|TRBV29-1|many|TRBJ2-1
TGCAGCGTTGAAGATCAAGCGGGGAGCTACAATGAGCAGTTCTTC
CSVEDQAGSYNEQFF
>TRBD1|TRBV7-2|-|TRBJ1-1
TGTGCCAGCAGCTTAGTGCAGGGGGCGCTAAACACTGAAGCTTTCTTT
CASSLVQGALNTEAFF
>-|TRBV20-1|many|TRBJ2-7
TGCAGTGCCGGACCCTCCACAGGGGAGCAGTACTTC
CSAGPSTGEQYF
>TRBD2|TRBV15|many|TRBJ2-5
TGTGCCACCAGCAGAGGAGGACTAGCGGGCGACGTCCAGTACTTC
CATSRGGLAGDVQYF
>TRBD2|TRBV30|-|TRBJ2-3
TGTGCCTGGAGCGGGACTAGCGGGAGAACAGATACGCAGTATTTT
CAWSGTSGRTDTQYF
>TRBD1|TRBV7-2|few|TRBJ1-6
TGTGCCAGCAGCTTAAGAGGGACAGGGGGTTCACCCCTCCACTTT
CASSLRGTGGSPLHF
>TRBD1|TRBV19|few|TRBJ1-1
TGTGCCAGTCGGACAGGGCTCGTCACTGAAGCTTTCTTT
CASRTGLVTEAFF
>-|TRBV12-3/TRBV12-4|many|TRBJ2-1
TGTGCCAGCAGCTCTCTAGCGCCATCCTACAATGAGCAGTTCTTC
CASSSLAPSYNEQFF
>TRBD2|TRBV20-1|many|TRBJ2-7
TGCAGTGCCAAGATGAGGGAGGGACTAGCGGGGAACTACGAGCAGTACTTC
CSAKMREGLAGNYEQYF
>TRBD2|TRBV7-2|many|TRBJ2-3
TGTGCCAGCAGCTTACCGAGAAAGATGAGCGGGGCAAGCACAGATACGCAGTATTTT
CASSLPRKMSGASTDTQYF
>TRBD1|TRBV7-9|many|TRBJ1-1
TGTGCCAGCAGCCTGACAGGGATCACTGAAGCTTTCTTT
CASSLTGITEAFF
>-|TRBV12-3/TRBV12-4|many|TRBJ1-1
TGTGCCAGCAGTTTGTGGCAGGTCGGCAGGAACACTGAAGCTTTCTTT
CASSLWQVGRNTEAFF
>-|TRBV4-3|-|TRBJ2-3
TGCGCCAGCAGCCAAGACACCGGGGCCCGGAGAGATACAGATACGCAGTATTTT
CASSQDTGARRDTDTQYF
>-|TRBV30|many|TRBJ1-1
TGTGCCTGGACCTACCAGGGAGGGACTGAAGCTTTCTTT
CAWTYQGGTEAFF
>-|TRBV6-1|many|TRBJ2-1
TGTGCCAGCAGTGAAGGGGACTGGCTCAATGAGCAGTTCTTC
CASSEGDWLNEQFF
>TRBD1|TRBV28|many|TRBJ1-5
TGTGCCAGCCGGACCGGGACAGGGGTCCTTAGCAATCAGCCCCAGCATTTT
CASRTGTGVLSNQPQHF
>TRBD2|TRBV7-6|many|TRBJ2-1
TGTGCCAGCAGCTTAGGCCCGGGACTAGCGGGGGGGCACAATGAGCAGTTCTTC
CASSLGPGLAGGHNEQFF
>TRBD2|TRBV6-2/TRBV6-3|once|TRBJ2-1
TGTGCCAGCAGTCCGACTAGCGGGGGGGACAATGAGCAGTTCTTC
CASSPTSGGDNEQFF
>-|TRBV30|-|TRBJ2-5
TGTGCCCGGAGGGGGGCAAGGACCCAGTACTTC
CARRGARTQYF
>-|TRBV9|few|TRBJ2-1
TGTGCCAGCAGCGTCGTGGGAGCCTCCTACAATGAGCAGTTCTTC
CASSVVGASYNEQFF
>TRBD1|TRBV18|many|TRBJ1-1
TGTGCCAGCTCATACTTTCCGGGACAGGGGAACACTGAAGCTTTCTTT
CASSYFPGQGNTEAFF
>-|TRBV28|-|TRBJ1-4
TGTGCCAGCAGTTTATCGGGATACGCAACTAATGAAAAACTGTTTTTT
CASSLSGYATNEKLFF
>-|TRBV3-1|many|TRBJ2-3
TGTGCCAGCAGCCAACGGCTAGGAAGGACAGATACGCAGTATTTT
CASSQRLGRTDTQYF
>-|TRBV20-1|many|TRBJ2-3
TGCAGTGCTAGACCCTGGACGGGGATCACAGATACGCAGTATTTT
CSARPWTGITDTQYF
>-|TRBV12-5|many|TRBJ2-2
TGTGCTAGTGGTGTCTATAACACCGGGGAGCTGTTTTTT
CASGVYNTGELFF
>-|TRBV20-1|few|TRBJ1-4
TGCAGTGCTAGAGATCAGGGACAAGAAAAACTGTTTTTT
CSARDQGQEKLFF
>-|TRBV30|many|TRBJ1-2
TGTGCCTGGTGCACAGGGCCCAACTATGGCTACACCTTC
CAWCTGPNYGYTF